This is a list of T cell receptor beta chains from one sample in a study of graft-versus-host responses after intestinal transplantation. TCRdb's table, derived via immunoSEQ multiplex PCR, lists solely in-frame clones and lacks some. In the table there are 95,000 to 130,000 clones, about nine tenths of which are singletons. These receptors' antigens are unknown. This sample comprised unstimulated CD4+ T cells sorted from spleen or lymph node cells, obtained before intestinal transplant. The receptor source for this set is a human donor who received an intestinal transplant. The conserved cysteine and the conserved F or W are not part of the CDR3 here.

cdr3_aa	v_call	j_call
ASSYSRGKQPQH	TRBV6-6	TRBJ1-5
ASSLEGARVNGYT	TRBV5-1	TRBJ1-2
ASSPPFRTNEKLF	TRBV28	TRBJ1-4
ASSLGQGDEAF	TRBV5-1	TRBJ1-1
ASSLEGTAKETQY	TRBV13	TRBJ2-5
ASSYRAKNEKLF	TRBV2	TRBJ1-4
ASSLMRRYEQY	TRBV5-4	TRBJ2-7
ASSLAGTSGEETQY	TRBV7-7	TRBJ2-5
ASSPGQARGYT	TRBV7-9	TRBJ1-2
ASSEARGPNQPQH	TRBV6-1	TRBJ1-5